A selection of T cell receptor beta chains follows, all from one sample in a study of blood T cell repertoires in COVID-19. Here immunoSEQ multiplex PCR was the method, and the copy in TCRdb shows in-frame clones only, minus some. The sample records approximately 150,000 clones, about four fifths being singletons. Sequenced input: peripheral blood. The receptors here all came from a woman between 55 and 75 years old with COVID-19, enrolled during active disease. CDR3s include the opening cysteine and the closing phenylalanine or tryptophan. Fields, in order: D gene, clone size, V gene, J gene, CDR3 protein, CDR3 DNA. The D gene is left open where the match is weak. For some rows the clone size is stated as once, few or many, or as a class when expanded; others skip it.

TRBD1,-,TRBV10-2,TRBJ1-2,CASSERRGRTNYGYTF,TGCGCCAGCAGTGAGCGCAGGGGGCGCACCAACTATGGCTACACCTTC
-,-,TRBV4-1,TRBJ2-2,CASSQEGLNTGELFF,TGCGCCAGCAGCCAAGAGGGGCTAAACACCGGGGAGCTGTTTTTT
-,-,TRBV10-3,TRBJ2-5,CAISESWAGFETQYF,TGTGCCATCAGTGAGTCGTGGGCGGGATTTGAGACCCAGTACTTC
TRBD1,-,TRBV27,TRBJ2-7,CASSLSNGQGRAYEQYF,TGTGCCAGCAGTTTATCCAATGGACAGGGGCGGGCCTACGAGCAGTACTTC
-,-,TRBV27,TRBJ1-1,CASSFQGYGTEAFF,TGTGCCAGCAGTTTTCAGGGGTATGGCACTGAAGCTTTCTTT
TRBD2,-,TRBV5-4,TRBJ2-5,CASTINFGLAGQRETQYF,TGTGCCAGCACCATCAACTTCGGCCTAGCGGGACAGCGAGAGACCCAGTACTTC
TRBD1,-,TRBV5-5,TRBJ1-6,CASSLGTGTNSPLHF,TGTGCCAGCAGCTTGGGGACAGGGACGAATTCACCCCTCCACTTT
TRBD2,-,TRBV6-1,TRBJ2-3,CASSEPGTSRGPDTQYF,TGTGCCAGCAGTGAACCCGGGACTAGCAGGGGTCCAGATACGCAGTATTTT
TRBD2,-,TRBV5-6,TRBJ2-5,CASSPTSGGGAGYF,TGTGCCAGCAGCCCTACATCCGGGGGGGGCGCTGGGTACTTC
TRBD1,-,TRBV4-2,TRBJ2-2,CASSRDRNTGELFF,TGTGCCAGCAGCCGGGACAGGAACACCGGGGAGCTGTTTTTT
-,-,TRBV28,TRBJ1-1,CASSSDSITEAFF,TGTGCCAGCAGCAGTGACAGTATCACTGAAGCTTTCTTT
TRBD2,few,TRBV4-3,TRBJ2-4,CASSQDRTSGTKNIQYF,TGCGCCAGCAGCCAAGACCGGACTAGCGGGACCAAAAACATTCAGTACTTC
-,-,TRBV7-2,TRBJ2-2,CASSPTLGRTGELFF,TGTGCCAGCAGCCCCACTCTAGGGAGAACCGGGGAGCTGTTTTTT
TRBD1,-,TRBV6-5,TRBJ2-7,CASTNRDRLYEQYF,TGTGCCAGCACCAACCGGGACAGGCTCTACGAGCAGTACTTC
-,-,TRBV7-9,TRBJ1-2,CASSLSTGNGYTF,TGTGCCAGCAGCTTAAGTACAGGGAATGGCTACACCTTC
-,once,TRBV4-3,TRBJ2-7,CASSQEARGVYEQYF,TGCGCCAGCAGCCAAGAGGCCAGGGGGGTATACGAGCAGTACTTC
-,-,TRBV7-3,TRBJ2-1,CASSTTGNGEQFF,TGTGCCAGCAGCACAACAGGCAACGGTGAGCAGTTCTTC
TRBD2,-,TRBV19,TRBJ2-6,CASSWGGLLGSGANVLTF,TGTGCCAGTAGTTGGGGAGGGCTACTTGGTTCTGGGGCCAACGTCCTGACTTTC
-,-,TRBV5-8,TRBJ1-5,CASSRGESGNQPQHF,TGTGCCAGCAGCCGGGGGGAATCGGGCAATCAGCCCCAGCATTTT
TRBD2,-,TRBV5-1,TRBJ2-2,CASSLATGGNTGELFF,TGCGCCAGCAGCTTGGCCACGGGGGGGAACACCGGGGAGCTGTTTTTT
-,-,TRBV18,TRBJ2-5,CASSQGMVTETQYF,TGTGCCAGCTCGCAGGGTATGGTCACGGAGACCCAGTACTTC
-,-,TRBV18,TRBJ2-1,CASSLRRDESEQFF,TGTGCCAGCTCACTAAGGCGGGACGAGAGTGAGCAGTTCTTC
TRBD2,-,TRBV10-3,TRBJ2-7,CAISGSAGGAEQYF,TGTGCCATCAGTGGGTCAGCGGGAGGGGCCGAGCAGTACTTC
TRBD2,-,TRBV5-1,TRBJ2-2,CASSFLPGTSGRNTGELFF,TGCGCCAGCAGCTTCCTACCCGGGACTAGCGGGAGAAACACCGGGGAGCTGTTTTTT
TRBD2,once,TRBV19,TRBJ2-7,CATRAGGNEQYF,TGTGCCACCCGGGCGGGGGGAAACGAGCAGTACTTC
TRBD1,-,TRBV28,TRBJ1-5,CASSLAGQDYSNQPQHF,TGTGCCAGCAGTTTAGCGGGACAGGACTATAGCAATCAGCCCCAGCATTTT